One sample yielded the 11 T cell receptor beta chains listed below, sequenced in a study of control samples from healthy donors and cancer patients. The repertoire was sequenced with immunoSEQ multiplex PCR; TCRdb's copy has only in-frame clones and lacks some. The table has 150,000 to 200,000 clones, approximately 96% seen once. The sample taken for sequencing was blood. The receptors stem from a woman aged 35 to 49 in good health.

V usage is TRBV4-3 and J usage is TRBJ1-4; D not resolved. Trimming took 0 bases from V and 6 from J, leaving 14 bases between them. CDR1 LGHNA and CDR2 YSLEER come from the germline V gene. The CDR3 runs 16 residues. The CDR3 coding sequence is TGCGCCAGCAGCCAAGAGTCAGGCAGCCGGCATGAAAAACTGTTTTTT. Amino acids: CASSQESGSRHEKLFF.

The chain uses TRBV7-9 and TRBJ2-7; 10 nucleotides align to TRBD1. The CDR3 spans 14 residues. Germline V gene sequence: CDR1 SEHNR, CDR2 FQNEAQ (reference sequence). V lost 1 base and J lost 5; bases outside the gene matches: 2. This chain's CDR3 is CASSLGQGAHEQYF. CDR3 nucleotide sequence: TGTGCCAGCAGCTTAGGACAGGGGGCCCACGAGCAGTACTTC.

The chain has TRBV4-3 and TRBJ1-5, with no clear D. There are 15 residues in the CDR3. CDR1 is LGHNA, CDR2 YSLEER, per germline. The V gene lost 1 base and the J gene lost 11 bases, with 18 bases spanning the gap. In nucleotides, the CDR3 is TGCGCCAGCAGCCAAGGACGCCCTCGTATCGAGGCCCAGCATTTT. This sequence encodes CASSQGRPRIEAQHF.

This sequence joins TRBV9 and TRBJ2-2; D call uncertain. Germline V gene sequence: CDR1 SGDLS, CDR2 YYNGEE. The V and J ends lost 0 bases and 6 bases respectively, with 6 bases between them. The length of the CDR3 is 13 residues. The CDR3 here is CASSVGSSGELFF. For the CDR3, the DNA is TGTGCCAGCAGCGTAGGATCGTCCGGGGAGCTGTTTTTT. The entire variable domain, with the rest obtained from reference TRBV9 and TRBJ2-2, is as follows: DSGVTQTPKHLITATGQRVTLRCSPRSGDLSVYWYQQSLDQGLQFLIQYYNGEERAKGNILERFSAQQFPDLHSELNLSSLELGDSALYFCASSVGSSGELFFGEGSRLTVL.

This rearrangement joins TRBV4-1 to TRBJ2-1; D gene unclear. The CDR3 contains 19 residues. The V end lost 0 bases, the J end lost 0 bases, and 18 bases lay between the germline ends. Germline-derived CDR1 and CDR2 are MGHRA and YSYEKL. CDR3 DNA sequence: TGCGCCAGCAGCCAAGATCCCTCCTGGCGGATGAGCTCCTACAATGAGCAGTTCTTC. As protein: CASSQDPSWRMSSYNEQFF.

The genes are TRBV30 and TRBJ1-6; no definite D call. The ends were cut back, 2 bases at V and 4 bases at J, with 9 bases in the middle. CDR1 and CDR2 from the germline V gene are GTSNPN and SVGIG (reference sequence). CDR3 size: 14 residues. CDR3 in amino acids: CAWSFGRYNSPLHF. For the CDR3, the DNA is TGTGCCTGGAGTTTTGGTCGGTATAATTCACCCCTCCACTTT.

In nucleotides, the CDR3 is TGCGCCAGCAGCCGGACTGACAGGGCGAGCTCCTACAATGAGCAGTTCTTC. It yields the protein CASSRTDRASSYNEQFF. This rearrangement joins TRBV4-3 to TRBJ2-1; 7 bases match TRBD1. J gave up 0 bases and V 4 bases, and 9 bases lay outside the gene matches. The CDR3 is 17 amino acids. The germline gives CDR1 LGHNA, CDR2 YSLEER.

The gene calls are TRBV2 and TRBJ2-4, with TRBD2 identical over 7 bases. Trimming took 6 bases from V and 2 from J; bases not matched to a gene: 4. Germline V gives CDR1 SNHLY, CDR2 FYNNEI. CDR3 length: 14 amino acids. CDR3: CASRSGATKNIQYF. The DNA for the CDR3 is TGTGCCAGCAGGAGCGGGGCGACCAAAAACATTCAGTACTTC.

The gene calls are TRBV27 and TRBJ1-1; D remains ambiguous. This CDR3 region has 12 residues. CDR1 and CDR2 from the germline V gene are MNHEY and SMNVEV (reference sequence). Trimming shortened V by 8 bases and J by 4 bases, and 11 bases separated the two germline ends. The CDR3 DNA reads TGTGCCAGCGGAAAGAGAAGCACTGAAGCTTTCTTT. Its translation: CASGKRSTEAFF.

The gene calls are TRBV7-6 and TRBJ2-5; 7 nucleotides align to TRBD1. The CDR3 runs to 15 residues. The trim removed 3 bases at V and 5 bases at J, leaving 9 bases unmatched. Germline V CDR1 and CDR2: SGHVS, FNYEAQ. The DNA for the CDR3 is TGTGCCAGCAGCTTCGGACAGGCGCTGGGGGAGACCCAGTACTTC. It specifies CASSFGQALGETQYF.

This chain connects TRBV6-5 to TRBJ2-1; D unresolved. From germline, CDR1 is MNHEY and CDR2 SVGAGI. Deletions cut 6 bases from V and 3 bases from J, with 12 bases between. The CDR3 has 14 amino acids. The CDR3 region has the DNA TGTGCCAGCAGGTTGCAGCCACTCTACAATGAGCAGTTCTTC. Encoded protein: CASRLQPLYNEQFF.